The present entry profiles one T cell receptor beta chain with its context. Its target is not known. Per germline, CDR1 LGHNA and CDR2 YNFKEQ. This CDR3 comprises 18 residues. This entry belongs to a study of cytomegalovirus exposure and HLA in healthy donors. Study-level results: In vitro data verified a few CMV-associated chains as specific for CMV antigens. Later on, a genetic analysis was performed. It linked a missense variant in DCLRE1C with V- and J-gene trimming of TCR beta.

Primers: 60 Vbeta forward and 13 Jbeta reverse. TCRdb's copy holds only in-frame clones and misses some; the assay was immunoSEQ multiplex PCR. Of 110,000 or so clones listed, 80% to 85% are singletons. V is TRBV4-2 and J is TRBJ2-5; 7 bases match TRBD2. The end of the DNA is better explained by TRBJ2-7, so the J call may be wrong. Sequenced input: PBMCs. The clonotype was recovered from a woman aged 40 to 50 in good health and CMV-seronegative. DNA for the CDR3: TGTGCCAGCAGCCAAGATCTAGTAAGGGCTAGCGGTACGAACGAGCAGTACTTC. Protein: CASSQDLVRASGTNEQYF.